Reported below is one T cell receptor (beta chain). Germline CDR1 reads MNHEY; CDR2 reads SVGEGT. This CDR3 has 14 residues. The V gene end was trimmed by 4 bases and the J gene end by 2 bases; junction bases not matched to a gene: 5. The data were taken from a study of blood T cell repertoires in COVID-19. Whole-study context: Samples of COVID-19 (acute and convalescent) were obtained from the United States, Italy and Spain. The analysed material was cDNA or gDNA that came from T cells, B-cell-depleted T cells, or PBMCs.

Authors' processing steps: Nucleated cell number was recorded as an estimate derived from reference gene primer amplification. Clones were read by immunoSEQ multiplex PCR, and TCRdb kept only the in-frame ones, dropping some. For V, J and clone size, that table is used; D and trimming come from the DNA. The sample yields over 300,000 clones, nearly 90% seen once. The receptor's source is a man younger than 35 with active or convalescent COVID-19. The chain employs TRBV6-2 or TRBV6-3 and TRBJ2-7; 7 bases map to TRBD1. The sample consisted of peripheral blood. CDR3 coding DNA: TGTGCCAGCAGTTCCCCGGGACAGACCTACGAGCAGTACTTC. This translates into CASSSPGQTYEQYF.